This T cell receptor beta chain was sequenced during a study of beta chain features in type 1 diabetes. Trimming cost V 3 bases and J 5 bases, with 10 bases left between them. Per germline, CDR1 SGHTA and CDR2 FQGNSA. The CDR3 is 13 amino acids. The isolated RNA, all of it, was reverse transcribed, so expressed TCRB transcripts were what got sequenced. Using immunoSEQ multiplex PCR, the repertoire was profiled, and TCRdb retains in-frame clones only, with some absent. The sample consists of about 930,000 clones, roughly 15% of them appearing once. In this sample, this clone turned up a few times. Specimen: naive CD4+ T cells from blood. This clonotype was obtained from a woman aged 18-35 years in good health. The chain is built from TRBV7-2 and TRBJ2-5; no clear D gene. DNA for the CDR3: TGTGCCAGCAGCTTCCAGCACCGGGAGACCCAGTACTTC. This gives the protein CASSFQHRETQYF.